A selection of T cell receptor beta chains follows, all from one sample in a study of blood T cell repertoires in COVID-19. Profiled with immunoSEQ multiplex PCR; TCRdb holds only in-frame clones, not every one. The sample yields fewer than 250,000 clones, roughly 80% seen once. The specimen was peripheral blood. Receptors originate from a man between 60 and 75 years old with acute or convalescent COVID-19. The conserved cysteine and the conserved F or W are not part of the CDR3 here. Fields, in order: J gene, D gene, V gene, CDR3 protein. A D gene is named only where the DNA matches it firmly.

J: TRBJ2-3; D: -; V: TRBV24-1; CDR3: ATSDSLLADGTDTQY
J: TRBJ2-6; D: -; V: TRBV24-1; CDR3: ATSDARSGANVLT
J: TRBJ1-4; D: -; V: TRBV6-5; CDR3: ASRQVEEKLF
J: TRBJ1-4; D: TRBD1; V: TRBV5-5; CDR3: ASSLGAGDRKNEKLF
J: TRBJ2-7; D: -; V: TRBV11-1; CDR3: ASSSVSSLEQY
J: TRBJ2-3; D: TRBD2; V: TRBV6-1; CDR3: ASSETGGLAGGEVGTQY
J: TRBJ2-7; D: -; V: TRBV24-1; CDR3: ATSTPGVSVQY
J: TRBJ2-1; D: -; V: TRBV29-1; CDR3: SVLQDHQTIKKF
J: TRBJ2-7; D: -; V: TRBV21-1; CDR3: ASSNRV
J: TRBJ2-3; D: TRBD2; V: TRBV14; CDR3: ASSPLTGTSGTNTQY
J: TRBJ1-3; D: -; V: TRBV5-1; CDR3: AKKDSSSGNTIY
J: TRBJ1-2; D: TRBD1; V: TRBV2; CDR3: ASSDSGQGAGYT
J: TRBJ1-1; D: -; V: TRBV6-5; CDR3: ASSYSLATEAF
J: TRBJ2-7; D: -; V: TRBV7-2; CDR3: ASSPSSGHTYEQY
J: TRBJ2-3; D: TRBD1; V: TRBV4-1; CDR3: ASSFLGQGADTQY
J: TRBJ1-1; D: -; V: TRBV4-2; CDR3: ASSQVDLRNTEAF
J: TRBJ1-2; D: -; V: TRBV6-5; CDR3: ASKQEPYGYT
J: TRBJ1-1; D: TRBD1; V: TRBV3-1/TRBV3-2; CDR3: ASSHRQGDEAF
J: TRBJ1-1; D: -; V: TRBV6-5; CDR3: ASSKQGRGTEAF
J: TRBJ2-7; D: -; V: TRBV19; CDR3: ARFALCRDTSYEQY